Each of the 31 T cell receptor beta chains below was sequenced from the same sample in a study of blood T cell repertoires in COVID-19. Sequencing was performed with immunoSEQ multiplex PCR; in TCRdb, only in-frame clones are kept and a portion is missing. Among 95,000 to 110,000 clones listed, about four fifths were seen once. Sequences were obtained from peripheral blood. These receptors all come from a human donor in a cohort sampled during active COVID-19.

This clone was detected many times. In DNA, the CDR3 is TGTGCCAGTGGGGGGGTCGGCACAGATACGCAGTATTTT. Translation gives CASGGVGTDTQYF. This sequence joins TRBV2 and TRBJ2-3, with 7 bases lining up with TRBD2. The germline CDR1 and CDR2 sequences are SNHLY and FYNNEI. V shed 9 bases and J 1 base; nucleotides not matched to a gene: 4. The CDR3 runs to 13 residues.

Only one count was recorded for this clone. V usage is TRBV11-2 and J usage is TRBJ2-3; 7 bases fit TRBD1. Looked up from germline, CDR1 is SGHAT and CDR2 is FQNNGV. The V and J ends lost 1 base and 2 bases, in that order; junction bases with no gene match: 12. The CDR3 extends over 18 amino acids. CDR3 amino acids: CASSLGRGRGFSTDTQYF. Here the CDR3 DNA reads TGTGCCAGCAGCTTAGGCCGAGGCAGGGGGTTCTCCACAGATACGCAGTATTTT. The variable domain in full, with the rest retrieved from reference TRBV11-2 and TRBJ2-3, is EAGVAQSPRYKIIEKRQSVAFWCNPISGHATLYWYQQILGQGPKLLIQFQNNGVVDDSQLPKDRFSAERLKGVDSTLKIQPAKLEDSAVYLCASSLGRGRGFSTDTQYFGPGTRLTVL.

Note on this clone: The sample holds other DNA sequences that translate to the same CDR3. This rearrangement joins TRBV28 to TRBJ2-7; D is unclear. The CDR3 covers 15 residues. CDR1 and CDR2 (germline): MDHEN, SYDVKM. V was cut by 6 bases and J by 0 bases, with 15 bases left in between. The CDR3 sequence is CASSPPGQDSYEQYF. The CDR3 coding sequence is TGTGCCAGCAGCCCACCAGGCCAGGACTCCTACGAGCAGTACTTC.

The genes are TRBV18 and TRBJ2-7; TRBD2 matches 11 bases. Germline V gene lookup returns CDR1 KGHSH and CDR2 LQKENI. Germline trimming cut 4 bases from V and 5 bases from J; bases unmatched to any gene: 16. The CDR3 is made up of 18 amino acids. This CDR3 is CASSHNSPLAGGYHEQYV. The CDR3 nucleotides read TGTGCCAGCTCACACAATTCTCCTCTAGCGGGAGGCTACCACGAGCAGTACGTC.

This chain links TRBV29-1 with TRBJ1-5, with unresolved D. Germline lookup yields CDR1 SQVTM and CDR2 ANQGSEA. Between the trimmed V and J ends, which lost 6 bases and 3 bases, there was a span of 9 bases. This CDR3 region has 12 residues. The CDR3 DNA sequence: TGCAGCGTAAGAGGGATCAATCAGCCCCAGCATTTT. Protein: CSVRGINQPQHF.

In nucleotides, the CDR3 is TGTGCCAGCAGCCAAGCTAGCGGAGCCGTAGATACGCAGTATTTT. Its protein product is CASSQASGAVDTQYF. This chain uses TRBV16 with TRBJ2-3; 7 bases are a match to TRBD2. Per germline, CDR1 KGHSY and CDR2 FQNENV. V lost 2 bases, J lost 5 bases, and 7 bases stayed unmatched. This CDR3 spans 15 amino acids. The whole variable domain, remainder taken from reference TRBV16 and TRBJ2-3, is GEEVAQTPKHLVRGEGQKAKLYCAPIKGHSYVFWYQQVLKNEFKFLISFQNENVFDETGMPKERFSAKCLPNSPCSLEIQATKLEDSAVYFCASSQASGAVDTQYFGPGTRLTVL.

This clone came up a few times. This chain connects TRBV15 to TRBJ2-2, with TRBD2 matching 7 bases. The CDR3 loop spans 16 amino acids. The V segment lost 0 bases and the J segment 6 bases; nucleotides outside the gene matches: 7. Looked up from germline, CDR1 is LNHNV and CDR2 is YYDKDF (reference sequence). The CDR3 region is CATSRDHGLVPGELFF. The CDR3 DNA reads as TGTGCCACCAGCAGAGATCACGGACTAGTCCCCGGGGAGCTGTTTTTT.

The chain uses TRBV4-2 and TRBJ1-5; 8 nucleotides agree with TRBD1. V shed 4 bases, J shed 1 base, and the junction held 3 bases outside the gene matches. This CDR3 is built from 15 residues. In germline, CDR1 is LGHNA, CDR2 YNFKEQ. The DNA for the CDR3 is TGTGCCAGCAGCCCACAGGGGGGGAGCAATCAGCCCCAGCATTTT. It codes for CASSPQGGSNQPQHF.

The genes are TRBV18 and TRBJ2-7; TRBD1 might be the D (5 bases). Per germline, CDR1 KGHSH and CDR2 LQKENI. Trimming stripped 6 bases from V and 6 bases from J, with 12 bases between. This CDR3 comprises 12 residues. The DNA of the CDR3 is TGTGCCAGCTCCCGACCCCAGGGCGAGCAGTACTTC. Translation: CASSRPQGEQYF.

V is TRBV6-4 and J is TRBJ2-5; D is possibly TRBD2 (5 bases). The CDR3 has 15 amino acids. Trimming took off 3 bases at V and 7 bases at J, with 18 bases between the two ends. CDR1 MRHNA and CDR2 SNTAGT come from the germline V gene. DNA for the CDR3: TGTGCCAGCAGTGATTCACCAGACGGGAAAGGGACCCAGTACTTC. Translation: CASSDSPDGKGTQYF.

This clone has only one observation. This CDR3 reads CASSDRVVGYTF. CDR3 nucleotides: TGTGCCAGCTCAGACAGGGTGGTCGGCTACACCTTC. The chain combines TRBV18 with TRBJ1-2; 7 nucleotides align to TRBD1. CDR1 is KGHSH, CDR2 LQKENI, per germline. The V gene end was trimmed by 5 bases and the J gene end by 8 bases; junction bases not matched to a gene: 5. The CDR3 spans 12 residues.

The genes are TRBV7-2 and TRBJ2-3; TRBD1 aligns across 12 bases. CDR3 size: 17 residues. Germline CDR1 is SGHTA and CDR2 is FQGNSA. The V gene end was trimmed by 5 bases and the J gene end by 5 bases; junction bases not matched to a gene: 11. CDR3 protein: CASSPRSGQGAGDTQYF. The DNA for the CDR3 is TGTGCCAGCAGCCCAAGGTCGGGACAGGGGGCTGGAGATACGCAGTATTTT.

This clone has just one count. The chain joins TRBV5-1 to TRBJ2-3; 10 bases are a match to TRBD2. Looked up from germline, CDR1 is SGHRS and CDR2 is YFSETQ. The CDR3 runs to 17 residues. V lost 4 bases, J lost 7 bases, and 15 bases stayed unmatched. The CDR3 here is CASSRASGSQNLHTQYF. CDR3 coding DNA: TGCGCCAGCAGCAGGGCTAGCGGGAGCCAAAATCTACATACGCAGTATTTT.

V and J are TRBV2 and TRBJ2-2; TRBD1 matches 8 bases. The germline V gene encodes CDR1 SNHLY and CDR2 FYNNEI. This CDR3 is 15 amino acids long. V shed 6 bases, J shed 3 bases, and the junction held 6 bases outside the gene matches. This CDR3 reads CASRTQGADTGELFF. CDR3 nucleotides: TGTGCCAGCAGAACGCAGGGGGCGGACACCGGGGAGCTGTTTTTT. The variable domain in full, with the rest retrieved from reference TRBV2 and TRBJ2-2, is EPEVTQTPSHQVTQMGQEVILRCVPISNHLYFYWYRQILGQKVEFLVSFYNNEISEKSEIFDDQFSVERPDGSNFTLKIRSTKLEDSAMYFCASRTQGADTGELFFGEGSRLTVL.

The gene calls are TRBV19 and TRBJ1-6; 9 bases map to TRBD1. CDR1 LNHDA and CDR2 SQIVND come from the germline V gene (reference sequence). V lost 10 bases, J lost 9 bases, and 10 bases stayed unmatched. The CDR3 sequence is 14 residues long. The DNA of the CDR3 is TGTGCCACACATGCCGGGACAGGGTTTTCACCCCTCCACTTT. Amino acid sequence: CATHAGTGFSPLHF.

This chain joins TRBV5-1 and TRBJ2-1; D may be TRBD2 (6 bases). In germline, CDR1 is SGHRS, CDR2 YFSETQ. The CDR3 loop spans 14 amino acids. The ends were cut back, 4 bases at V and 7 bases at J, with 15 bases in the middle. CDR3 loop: CASSPGGGINEQFF. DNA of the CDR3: TGCGCCAGCAGCCCGGGCGGCGGGATAAATGAGCAGTTCTTC.

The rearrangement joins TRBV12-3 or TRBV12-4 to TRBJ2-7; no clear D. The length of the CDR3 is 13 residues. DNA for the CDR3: TGTGCCAGCAGTCCGTCAACCAATTACGGGCAGTACGTC. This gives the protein CASSPSTNYGQYV.

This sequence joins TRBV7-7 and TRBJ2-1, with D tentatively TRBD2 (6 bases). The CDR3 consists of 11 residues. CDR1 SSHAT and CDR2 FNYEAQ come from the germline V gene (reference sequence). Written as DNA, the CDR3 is TGTGCTAGCCAGGGAGGCGGTGAGCAGTTCTTC. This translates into CASQGGGEQFF.

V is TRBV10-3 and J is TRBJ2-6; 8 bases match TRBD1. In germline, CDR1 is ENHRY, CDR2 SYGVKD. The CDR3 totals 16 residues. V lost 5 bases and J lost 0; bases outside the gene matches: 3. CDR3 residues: CAISLGQGSGANVLTF. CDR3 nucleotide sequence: TGTGCCATCAGTCTAGGACAGGGCTCTGGGGCCAACGTCCTGACTTTC.

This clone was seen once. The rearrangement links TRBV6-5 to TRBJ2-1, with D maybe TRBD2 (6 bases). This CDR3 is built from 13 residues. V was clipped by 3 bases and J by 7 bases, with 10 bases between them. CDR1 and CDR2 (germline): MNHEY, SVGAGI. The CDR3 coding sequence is TGTGCCAGCAGTTATTCCAGCGGGAATGAGCAGTTCTTC. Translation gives CASSYSSGNEQFF.

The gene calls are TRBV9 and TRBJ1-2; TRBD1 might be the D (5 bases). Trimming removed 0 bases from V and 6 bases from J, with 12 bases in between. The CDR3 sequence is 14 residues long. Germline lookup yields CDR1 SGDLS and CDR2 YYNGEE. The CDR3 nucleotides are TGTGCCAGCAGCGTAGATGGCAGGGCCCATGGCTACACCTTC. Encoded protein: CASSVDGRAHGYTF.

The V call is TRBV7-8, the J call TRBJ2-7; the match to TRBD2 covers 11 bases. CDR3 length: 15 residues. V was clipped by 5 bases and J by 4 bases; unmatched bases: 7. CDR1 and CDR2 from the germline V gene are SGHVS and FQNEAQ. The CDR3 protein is CASSQTGLAVYEQYF. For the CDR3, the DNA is TGTGCCAGCAGCCAAACGGGACTAGCGGTTTACGAGCAGTACTTC.

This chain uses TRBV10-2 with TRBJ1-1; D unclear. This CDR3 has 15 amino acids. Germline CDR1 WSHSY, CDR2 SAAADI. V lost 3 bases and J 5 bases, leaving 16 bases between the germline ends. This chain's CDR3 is CASSERGRLGTEAFF. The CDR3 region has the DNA TGCGCCAGCAGTGAACGAGGGAGGTTGGGGACTGAAGCTTTCTTT.

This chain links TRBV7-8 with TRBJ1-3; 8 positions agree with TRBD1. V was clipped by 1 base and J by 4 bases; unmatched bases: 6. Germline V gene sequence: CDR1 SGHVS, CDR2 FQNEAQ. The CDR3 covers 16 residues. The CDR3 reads CASSLVGQAPGNTIYF. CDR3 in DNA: TGTGCCAGCAGCTTAGTGGGACAGGCGCCCGGAAACACCATATATTTT.

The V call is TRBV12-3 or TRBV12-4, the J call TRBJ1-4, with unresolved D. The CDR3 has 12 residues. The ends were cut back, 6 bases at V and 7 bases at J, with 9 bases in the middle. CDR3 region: CASRSEGEKLFF. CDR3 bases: TGTGCCAGCAGATCCGAGGGTGAAAAACTGTTTTTT.

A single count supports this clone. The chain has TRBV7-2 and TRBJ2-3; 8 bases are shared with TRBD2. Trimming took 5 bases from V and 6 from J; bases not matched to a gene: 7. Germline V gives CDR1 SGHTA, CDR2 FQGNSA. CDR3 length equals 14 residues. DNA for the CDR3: TGTGCCAGCAGCGTACTAGCGGTATCCGATACGCAGTATTTT. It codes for CASSVLAVSDTQYF.

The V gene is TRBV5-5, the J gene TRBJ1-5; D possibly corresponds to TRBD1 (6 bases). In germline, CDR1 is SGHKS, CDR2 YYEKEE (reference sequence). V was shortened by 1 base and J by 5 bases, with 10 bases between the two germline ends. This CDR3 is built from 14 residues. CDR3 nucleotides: TGTGCCAGCAGCTTGTATCCAGGGGATCAGCCCCAGCATTTT. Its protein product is CASSLYPGDQPQHF.

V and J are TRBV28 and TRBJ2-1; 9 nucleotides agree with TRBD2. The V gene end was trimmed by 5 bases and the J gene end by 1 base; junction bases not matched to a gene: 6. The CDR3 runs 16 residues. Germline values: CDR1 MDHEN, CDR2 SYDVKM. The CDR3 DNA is TGTGCCAGCAGTCTCCAAGCGGGGGGATCCTACAATGAGCAGTTCTTC. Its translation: CASSLQAGGSYNEQFF.

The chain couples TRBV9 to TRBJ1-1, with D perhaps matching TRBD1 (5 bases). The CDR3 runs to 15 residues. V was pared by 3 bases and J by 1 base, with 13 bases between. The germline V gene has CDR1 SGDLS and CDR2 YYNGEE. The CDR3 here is CASSAKTATNTEAFF. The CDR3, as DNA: TGTGCCAGCAGCGCAAAGACAGCGACGAACACTGAAGCTTTCTTT.

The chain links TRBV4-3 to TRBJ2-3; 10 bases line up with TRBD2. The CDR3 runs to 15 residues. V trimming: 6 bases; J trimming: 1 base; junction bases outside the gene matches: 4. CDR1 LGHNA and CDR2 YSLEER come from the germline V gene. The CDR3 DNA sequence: TGCGCCAGCAGAAGCGGGACTAGCGGCACAGATACGCAGTATTTT. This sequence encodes CASRSGTSGTDTQYF.

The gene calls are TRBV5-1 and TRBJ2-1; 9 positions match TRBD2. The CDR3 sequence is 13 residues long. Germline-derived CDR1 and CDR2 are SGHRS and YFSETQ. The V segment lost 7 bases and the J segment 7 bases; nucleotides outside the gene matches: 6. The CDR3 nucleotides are TGCGCCAGCGGAGCGGGGGGCGGGAATGAGCAGTTCTTC. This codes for CASGAGGGNEQFF.